This is a list of T cell receptor beta chains from one sample in a study of cytotoxic CD8 clonotypes in ibrutinib-treated CLL. The method was immunoSEQ multiplex PCR; TCRdb's version includes in-frame clones alone and lacks a portion of them. The data show around 310,000 clones, around four fifths seen once. The source material was PBMCs, sampled before ibrutinib treatment. The source of these receptors is a human donor with chronic lymphocytic leukemia. Each CDR3 is given with its conserved first and last residue. The D gene is left open where the match is weak. Expanded clones get a size class; other rows say once, few or many, or leave the size out.

cdr3_length,v_call,clone_size,d_call,j_call,cdr3_nt,cdr3_aa
15,TRBV9,NA,TRBD2,TRBJ2-1,TGTGCCAGCAGCTTAAGCGGGAGTTTGTTGAATGAGCAGTTCTTC,CASSLSGSLLNEQFF
12,TRBV7-9,once,NA,TRBJ1-2,TGTGCCAGCAGCCCCGGAATCTATGGCTACACCTTC,CASSPGIYGYTF
16,TRBV5-6,NA,TRBD1,TRBJ1-5,TGTGCCAGCAGCTTGTCGTGGACAGGGGGCAATCAGCCCCAGCATTTT,CASSLSWTGGNQPQHF
14,TRBV6-5,NA,NA,TRBJ1-1,TGTGCCAGCAGTTATTCAGGGTTGCTTCCTGAAGCTTTCTTT,CASSYSGLLPEAFF
15,TRBV5-6,NA,TRBD1,TRBJ1-2,TGTGCCAGCAGCGGATTAAGGACAGGGGCTTATGGCTACACCTTC,CASSGLRTGAYGYTF
15,TRBV4-1,NA,TRBD2,TRBJ2-7,TGCGCCAGCAGCCTCTTAGCGGGAGCACGTTACGAGCAGTACTTC,CASSLLAGARYEQYF
12,TRBV18,few,NA,TRBJ2-7,TGTGCCAGCTCACCGGCCAGCTACGAGCAGTACTTC,CASSPASYEQYF
15,TRBV7-8,NA,TRBD1,TRBJ1-1,TGTGCCAGCAGCTTAGGTGCAGGGGGCACCACTGAAGCTTTCTTT,CASSLGAGGTTEAFF
13,TRBV5-1,NA,TRBD1,TRBJ1-1,TGCGCCAGCAGCCCGGGGACAGGGATTGAAGCTTTCTTT,CASSPGTGIEAFF
13,TRBV6-5,NA,NA,TRBJ1-1,TGTGCCAGCAGTTATTTCGGGACCCAGAAAGCTTTCTTT,CASSYFGTQKAFF
13,TRBV19,few,TRBD2,TRBJ2-2,TGTGCCAGTTGGTCTAGCGGGGTCGGGGAGCTGTTTTTT,CASWSSGVGELFF
13,TRBV18,NA,TRBD1,TRBJ2-5,TGTGCCAGCTCACGAACAGGGGTTGAGACCCAGTACTTC,CASSRTGVETQYF
14,TRBV11-3,NA,NA,TRBJ2-2,TGTGCCAGCAGCTTAGGCAGAAACACCGGGGAGCTGTTTTTT,CASSLGRNTGELFF
15,TRBV27,NA,TRBD2,TRBJ2-3,TGTGCCAGCAGTTTACTAGCGGCAAGCACAGATACGCAGTATTTT,CASSLLAASTDTQYF
13,TRBV30,few,NA,TRBJ1-1,TGTGCCTGGAGTGTTGGTCTGAACACTGAAGCTTTCTTT,CAWSVGLNTEAFF
12,TRBV5-6,NA,NA,TRBJ2-3,TGTGCCAGCAGCGTGGGGGCGGAGGGAGAGTATTTT,CASSVGAEGEYF
17,TRBV4-3,NA,TRBD1,TRBJ1-4,TGCGCCAGCAGCCGCGTATGGACAGGGGGGACTAATGAAAAACTGTTTTTT,CASSRVWTGGTNEKLFF
16,TRBV30,NA,TRBD1,TRBJ2-7,TGTGCCTGGAGTGTAAAGGGACAGGGAATTTCCTACGAGCAGTACTTC,CAWSVKGQGISYEQYF
14,TRBV6-1,NA,NA,TRBJ1-2,TGTGCCAGCAGTGAAAAGACTACAGGGAATGGCTACACCTTC,CASSEKTTGNGYTF
15,TRBV19,NA,NA,TRBJ2-7,TGTGCCAGTAGTATGTTGCGGGACCACTCCTACGAGCAGTACTTC,CASSMLRDHSYEQYF
15,TRBV6-5,NA,NA,TRBJ1-3,TGTGCCAGCAGTGCCAGGGGAGAATCTGGAAACACCATATATTTT,CASSARGESGNTIYF
16,TRBV10-3,NA,TRBD2,TRBJ2-7,TGTGCCATCGCAAAGTTAGGACTAGTGAGCTCCTACGAGCAGTACTTC,CAIAKLGLVSSYEQYF
18,TRBV5-1,NA,TRBD1,TRBJ1-1,TGCGCCAGCAGCCTACTCGGACAGGGGCGACTTATGAACACTGAAGCTTTCTTT,CASSLLGQGRLMNTEAFF
15,TRBV27,NA,TRBD1,TRBJ2-7,TGTGCCAGCAGTTTGGGCAGGGGGCTAGGGTACGAGCAGTACTTC,CASSLGRGLGYEQYF
15,TRBV7-3,few,TRBD2,TRBJ2-7,TGTGCCAGCAGCCCGAGCAGGGCGGGAGGAGGCGAGCAGTACTTC,CASSPSRAGGGEQYF
16,TRBV7-7,few,NA,TRBJ2-2,TGTGCTAGCAGCTTAGTATTGGGCAGGAACACCGGGGAGCTGTTTTTT,CASSLVLGRNTGELFF
12,TRBV2,NA,NA,TRBJ2-5,TGTGCCAGCAGCCAGTATGGGGAGACCCAGTACTTC,CASSQYGETQYF
15,TRBV27,NA,TRBD2,TRBJ2-7,TGTGCCAGCAGCCCGGGACTAGCGGGTTCCTACGAGCAGTACTTC,CASSPGLAGSYEQYF
15,TRBV4-1,NA,TRBD1,TRBJ1-1,TGCGCCAGCAGCCACGGGACAGGGATGAACACTGAAGCTTTCTTT,CASSHGTGMNTEAFF
15,TRBV30,NA,NA,TRBJ2-2,TGTGCCTGGATGAGGGCCCTCTACTCACGCGGGGAGCTGTTTTTT,CAWMRALYSRGELFF
14,TRBV7-9,NA,NA,TRBJ1-1,TGTGCCAGCACCCTACTTAGTTCACCCCCTGAAGCTTTCTTT,CASTLLSSPPEAFF
17,TRBV7-2,NA,NA,TRBJ2-2,TGTGCCAGCAGCTTCGACCCTACGGACAGCAACACCGGGGAGCTGTTTTTT,CASSFDPTDSNTGELFF
15,TRBV5-1,NA,TRBD1,TRBJ2-2,TGCGCCAGCAGACCGGGACAGCCGAACACCGGGGAGCTGTTTTTT,CASRPGQPNTGELFF
15,TRBV7-6,few,NA,TRBJ2-7,TGTGCCAGCAGCTTAAGTACAGTTGGAGTCTACGAGCAGTACTTC,CASSLSTVGVYEQYF
14,TRBV10-3,NA,TRBD1,TRBJ2-7,TGTGCCATCAGTGAAGGGACAGTCAACTACGAGCAGTACTTC,CAISEGTVNYEQYF
12,TRBV5-6,NA,NA,TRBJ2-1,TGTGCCAGCAGCATACTAGACGGTGAGCAGTTCTTC,CASSILDGEQFF
10,TRBV29-1,NA,NA,TRBJ2-5,TGCAGCGTTCAGAAAGAGACCCAGTACTTC,CSVQKETQYF
14,TRBV11-2,NA,NA,TRBJ2-2,TGTGCCAGCAGCTTGGGCGGGACCACCGGGGAGCTGTTTTTT,CASSLGGTTGELFF
14,TRBV25-1,NA,NA,TRBJ2-5,TGTGCCAGCAGTGAACTAGGAGCGCAAGAGACCCAGTACTTC,CASSELGAQETQYF
13,TRBV7-9,NA,NA,TRBJ1-2,TGTGCCAGCAGCCCCGGGACACCCGATGGCTACACCTTC,CASSPGTPDGYTF
17,TRBV5-4,once,TRBD2,TRBJ2-7,TGTGCCAGCAGCCCCGGGACTAGCGGGAGGGCCGCCTACGAGCAGTACTTC,CASSPGTSGRAAYEQYF
13,TRBV5-1,NA,NA,TRBJ1-3,TGCGCCAGCAGCTTACGGGGAGGAAACACCATATATTTT,CASSLRGGNTIYF
15,TRBV2,NA,NA,TRBJ1-1,TGTGCCAGCAGTGTCACAGCATCCCCACACACTGAAGCTTTCTTT,CASSVTASPHTEAFF
16,TRBV18,NA,NA,TRBJ1-2,TGTGCCAGCTCACCCGGACAGACTAACTTTAACTATGGCTACACCTTC,CASSPGQTNFNYGYTF
14,TRBV7-9,NA,TRBD2,TRBJ2-3,TGTGCCAGCAGCTCCGGACTAGCCACAGATACGCAGTATTTT,CASSSGLATDTQYF